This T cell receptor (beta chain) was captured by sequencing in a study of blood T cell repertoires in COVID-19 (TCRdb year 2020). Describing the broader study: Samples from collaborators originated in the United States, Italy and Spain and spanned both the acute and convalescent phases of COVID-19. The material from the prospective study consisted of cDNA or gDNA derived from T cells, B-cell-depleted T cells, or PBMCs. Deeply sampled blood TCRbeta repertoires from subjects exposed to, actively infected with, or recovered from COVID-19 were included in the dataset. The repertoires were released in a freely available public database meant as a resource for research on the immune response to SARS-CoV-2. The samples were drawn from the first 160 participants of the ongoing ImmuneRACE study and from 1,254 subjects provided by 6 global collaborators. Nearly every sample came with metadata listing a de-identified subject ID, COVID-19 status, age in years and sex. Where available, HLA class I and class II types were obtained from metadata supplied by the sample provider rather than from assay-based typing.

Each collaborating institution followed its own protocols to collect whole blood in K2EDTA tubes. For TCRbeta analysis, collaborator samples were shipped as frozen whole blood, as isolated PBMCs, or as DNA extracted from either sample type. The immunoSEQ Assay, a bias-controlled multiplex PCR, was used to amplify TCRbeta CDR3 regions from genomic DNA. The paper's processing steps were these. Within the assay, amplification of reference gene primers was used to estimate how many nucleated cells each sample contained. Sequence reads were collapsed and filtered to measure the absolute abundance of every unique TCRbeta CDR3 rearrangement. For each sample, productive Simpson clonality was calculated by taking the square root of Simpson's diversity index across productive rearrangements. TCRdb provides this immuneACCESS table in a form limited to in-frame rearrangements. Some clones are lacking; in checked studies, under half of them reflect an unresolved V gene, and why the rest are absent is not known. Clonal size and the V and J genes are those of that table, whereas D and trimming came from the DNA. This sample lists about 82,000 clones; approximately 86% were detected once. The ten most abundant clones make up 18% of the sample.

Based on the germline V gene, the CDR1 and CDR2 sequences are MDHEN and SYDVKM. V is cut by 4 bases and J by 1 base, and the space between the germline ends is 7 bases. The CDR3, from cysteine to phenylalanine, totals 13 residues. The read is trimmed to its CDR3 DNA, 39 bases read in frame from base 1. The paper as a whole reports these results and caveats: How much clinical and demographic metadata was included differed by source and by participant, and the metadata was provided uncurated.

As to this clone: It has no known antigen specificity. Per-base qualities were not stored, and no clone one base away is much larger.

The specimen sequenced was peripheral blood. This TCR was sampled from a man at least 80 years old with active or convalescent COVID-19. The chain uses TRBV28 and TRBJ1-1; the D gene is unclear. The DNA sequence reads TGTGCCAGCAGTTCATCCCAGAACACTGAAGCTTTCTTT. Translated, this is CASSSSQNTEAFF.